The clone carrying this T cell receptor beta chain has ten or more counts. Any symptoms of ophthalmopathy came after the first hyperthyroidism diagnosis, from which the blood sample dates. Source material for PBMCs was 10 ml fresh peripheral blood. Amplification yielded TCR beta CDR3 regions, with RNA transcripts as the source. HTBI primers were used for first-round RT-PCR of the TCR CDR3. TCRdb itself ran the multiplex PCR reads through MiXCR, one entry per CDR3 protein. Among about 720,000 distinct CDR3 sequences listed, approximately 18% were seen once. The germline V gene encodes CDR1 SGHAT and CDR2 FQNNGV. The CDR3 length is 14 residues. Trimming took off 5 bases at V and 3 bases at J, with 8 bases between the two ends. The data were taken from a study of T cells in Graves' hyperthyroidism and ophthalmopathy. Turning to the study itself: Peripheral blood was secured at the point of initial diagnosis, before any treatment.

This clonotype was sampled from a woman aged 45 to 65 with Graves' hyperthyroidism that later progressed to Graves' ophthalmopathy. The specimen was blood. This rearrangement joins TRBV11-2 to TRBJ1-6, with unresolved D. CDR3 sequence reads: CASSLQIYNSPLHF. The CDR3 coding sequence is TGTGCCAGCAGCCTACAGATCTATAATTCACCCCTCCACTTT.